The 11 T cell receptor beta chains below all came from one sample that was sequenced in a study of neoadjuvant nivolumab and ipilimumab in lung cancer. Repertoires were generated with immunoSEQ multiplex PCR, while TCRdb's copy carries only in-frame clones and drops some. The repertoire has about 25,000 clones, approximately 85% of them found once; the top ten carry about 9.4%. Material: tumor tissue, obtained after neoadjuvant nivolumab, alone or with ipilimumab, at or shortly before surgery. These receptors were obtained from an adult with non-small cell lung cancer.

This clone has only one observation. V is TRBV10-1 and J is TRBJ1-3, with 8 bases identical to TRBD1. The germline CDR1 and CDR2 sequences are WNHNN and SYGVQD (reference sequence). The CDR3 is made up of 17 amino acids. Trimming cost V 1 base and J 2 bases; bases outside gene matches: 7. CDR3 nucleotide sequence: TGCGCCAGCAGTGAGTTTATGCAGGGGGCAACTGGAAACACCATATATTTT. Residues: CASSEFMQGATGNTIYF.

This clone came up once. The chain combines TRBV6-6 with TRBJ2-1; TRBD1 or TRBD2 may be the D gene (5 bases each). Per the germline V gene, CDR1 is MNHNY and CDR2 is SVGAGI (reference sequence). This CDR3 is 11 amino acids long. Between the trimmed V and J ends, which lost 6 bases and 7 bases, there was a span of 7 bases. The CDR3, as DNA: TGTGCCAGCAGGGGACCTAATGAGCAGTTCTTC. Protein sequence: CASRGPNEQFF.

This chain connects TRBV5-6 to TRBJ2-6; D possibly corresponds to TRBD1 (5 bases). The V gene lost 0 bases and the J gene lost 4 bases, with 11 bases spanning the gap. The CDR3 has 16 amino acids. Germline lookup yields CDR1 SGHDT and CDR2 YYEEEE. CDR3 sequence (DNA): TGTGCCAGCAGCTTGGTCCCAGGGAACGGGGCCAACGTCCTGACTTTC. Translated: CASSLVPGNGANVLTF.

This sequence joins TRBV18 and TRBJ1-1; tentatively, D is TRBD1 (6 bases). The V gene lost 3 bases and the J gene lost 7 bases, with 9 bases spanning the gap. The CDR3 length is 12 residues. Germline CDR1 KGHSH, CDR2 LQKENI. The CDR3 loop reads CASSPGTREAFF. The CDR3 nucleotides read TGTGCCAGCTCACCCGGGACACGTGAAGCTTTCTTT.

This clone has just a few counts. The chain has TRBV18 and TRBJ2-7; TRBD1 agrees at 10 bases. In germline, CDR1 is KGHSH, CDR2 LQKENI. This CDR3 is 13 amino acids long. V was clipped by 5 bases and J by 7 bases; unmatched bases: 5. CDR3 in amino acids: CASSEGTGEEQYF. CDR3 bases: TGTGCCAGCTCAGAGGGGACAGGGGAAGAGCAGTACTTC. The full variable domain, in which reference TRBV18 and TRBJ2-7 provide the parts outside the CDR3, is NAGVMQNPRHLVRRRGQEARLRCSPMKGHSHVYWYRQLPEEGLKFMVYLQKENIIDESGMPKERFSAEFPKEGPSILRIQQVVRGDSAAYFCASSEGTGEEQYFGPGTRLTVT.

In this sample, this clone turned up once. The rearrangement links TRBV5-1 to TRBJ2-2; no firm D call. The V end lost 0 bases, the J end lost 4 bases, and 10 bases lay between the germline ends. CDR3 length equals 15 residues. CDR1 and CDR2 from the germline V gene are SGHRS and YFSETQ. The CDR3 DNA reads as TGCGCCAGCAGCTTGGAAGGACGTTCCACCGGGGAGCTGTTTTTT. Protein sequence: CASSLEGRSTGELFF.

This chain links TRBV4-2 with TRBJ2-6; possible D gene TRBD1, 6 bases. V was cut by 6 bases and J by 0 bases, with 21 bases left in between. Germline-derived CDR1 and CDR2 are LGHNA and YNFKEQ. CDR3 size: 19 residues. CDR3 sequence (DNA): TGTGCCAGCAGAAACTCGAGACAGGCGATCGGCTCTGGGGCCAACGTCCTGACTTTC. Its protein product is CASRNSRQAIGSGANVLTF.

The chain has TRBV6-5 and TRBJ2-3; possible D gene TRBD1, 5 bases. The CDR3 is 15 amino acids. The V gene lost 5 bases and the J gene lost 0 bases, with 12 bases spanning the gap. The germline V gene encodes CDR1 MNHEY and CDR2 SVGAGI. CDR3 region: CASSPLGASTDTQYF. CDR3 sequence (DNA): TGTGCCAGCAGTCCTCTTGGGGCCAGCACAGATACGCAGTATTTT.

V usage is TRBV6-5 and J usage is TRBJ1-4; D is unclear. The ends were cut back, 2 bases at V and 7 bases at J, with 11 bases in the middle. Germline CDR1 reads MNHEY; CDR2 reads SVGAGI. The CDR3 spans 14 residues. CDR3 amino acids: CASSYVVFGEKLFF. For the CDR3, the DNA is TGTGCCAGCAGTTACGTTGTCTTCGGTGAAAAACTGTTTTTT.

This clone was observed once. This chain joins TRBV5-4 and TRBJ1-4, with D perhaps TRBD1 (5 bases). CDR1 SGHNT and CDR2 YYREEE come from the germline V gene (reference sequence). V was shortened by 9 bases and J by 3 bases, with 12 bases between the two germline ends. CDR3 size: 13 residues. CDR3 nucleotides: TGTGCCACCACCCGGGGGGCTAATGAAAAACTGTTTTTT. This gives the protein CATTRGANEKLFF.

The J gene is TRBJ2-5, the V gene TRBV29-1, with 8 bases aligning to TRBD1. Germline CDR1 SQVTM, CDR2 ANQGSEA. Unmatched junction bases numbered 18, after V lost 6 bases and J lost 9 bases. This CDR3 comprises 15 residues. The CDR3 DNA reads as TGCAGCGTCCCTCGGCGGGGACAGGACCGAGGGGCCCAGTACTTC. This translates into CSVPRRGQDRGAQYF.